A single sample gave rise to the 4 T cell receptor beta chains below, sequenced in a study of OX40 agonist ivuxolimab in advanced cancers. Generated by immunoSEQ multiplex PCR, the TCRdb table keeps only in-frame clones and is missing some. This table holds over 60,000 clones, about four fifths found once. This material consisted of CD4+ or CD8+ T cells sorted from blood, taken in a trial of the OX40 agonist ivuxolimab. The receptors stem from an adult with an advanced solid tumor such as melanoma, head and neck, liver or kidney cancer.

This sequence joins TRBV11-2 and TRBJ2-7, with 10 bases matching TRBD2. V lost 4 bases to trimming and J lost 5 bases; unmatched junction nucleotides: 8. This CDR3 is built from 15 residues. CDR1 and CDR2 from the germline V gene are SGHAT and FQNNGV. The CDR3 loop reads CASSSLLAGADEQYF. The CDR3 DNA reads TGTGCCAGCAGCTCCCTTCTAGCGGGGGCCGACGAGCAGTACTTC.

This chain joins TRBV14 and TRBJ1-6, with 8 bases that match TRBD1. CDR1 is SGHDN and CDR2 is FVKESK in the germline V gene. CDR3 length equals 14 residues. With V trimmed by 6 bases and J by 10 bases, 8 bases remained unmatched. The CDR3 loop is CASSHRGLGSPLHF. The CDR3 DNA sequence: TGTGCCAGCAGTCACAGGGGGTTGGGATCACCCCTCCACTTT.

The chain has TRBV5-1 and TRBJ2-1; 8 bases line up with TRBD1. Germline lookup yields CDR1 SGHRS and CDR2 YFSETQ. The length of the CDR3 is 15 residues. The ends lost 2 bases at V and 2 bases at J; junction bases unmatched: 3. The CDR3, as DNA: TGCGCCAGCAGCTTCGCAGGGGGCGCCTACAATGAGCAGTTCTTC. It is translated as CASSFAGGAYNEQFF.

The CDR3 protein is CASSLADAGWDEQYF. CDR3 DNA sequence: TGTGCCAGCAGCTTAGCGGACGCAGGGTGGGACGAGCAGTACTTC. The chain joins TRBV7-7 to TRBJ2-7, with D possibly TRBD1 on 5 matching bases. Looked up from germline, CDR1 is SSHAT and CDR2 is FNYEAQ (reference sequence). V lost 0 bases to trimming and J lost 5 bases, with 14 bases between them. The CDR3 loop spans 15 amino acids.